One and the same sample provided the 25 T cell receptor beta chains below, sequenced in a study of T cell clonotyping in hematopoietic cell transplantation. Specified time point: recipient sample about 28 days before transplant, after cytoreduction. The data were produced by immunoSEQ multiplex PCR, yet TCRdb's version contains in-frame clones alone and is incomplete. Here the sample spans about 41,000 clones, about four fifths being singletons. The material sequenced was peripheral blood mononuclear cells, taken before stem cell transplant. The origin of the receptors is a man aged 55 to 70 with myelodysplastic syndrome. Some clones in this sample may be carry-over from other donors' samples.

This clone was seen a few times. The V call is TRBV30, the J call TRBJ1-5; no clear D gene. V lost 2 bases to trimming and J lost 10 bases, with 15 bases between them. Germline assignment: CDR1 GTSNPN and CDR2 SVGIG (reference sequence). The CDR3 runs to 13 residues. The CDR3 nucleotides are TGTGCCTGGAGTTCGGCAGTTCCCCGTCCCCAGCATTTT. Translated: CAWSSAVPRPQHF.

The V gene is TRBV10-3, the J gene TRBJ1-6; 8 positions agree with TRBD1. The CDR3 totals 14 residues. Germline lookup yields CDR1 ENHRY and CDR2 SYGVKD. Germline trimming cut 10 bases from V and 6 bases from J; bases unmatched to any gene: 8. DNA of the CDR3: TGTGCCACCAGGGGACAGGCGTCTAATTCACCCCTCCACTTT. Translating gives CATRGQASNSPLHF.

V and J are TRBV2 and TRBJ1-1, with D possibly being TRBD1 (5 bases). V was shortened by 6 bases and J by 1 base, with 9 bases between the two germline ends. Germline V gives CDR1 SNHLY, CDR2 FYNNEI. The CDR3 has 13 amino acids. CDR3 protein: CASRQDTNTEAFF. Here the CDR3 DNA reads TGTGCCAGCAGACAGGACACGAACACTGAAGCTTTCTTT.

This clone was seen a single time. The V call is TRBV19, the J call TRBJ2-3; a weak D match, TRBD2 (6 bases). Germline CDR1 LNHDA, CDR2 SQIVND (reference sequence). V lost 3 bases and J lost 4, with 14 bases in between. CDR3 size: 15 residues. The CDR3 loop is CASSMEGRGADTQYF. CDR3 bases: TGTGCCAGTAGTATGGAGGGGCGAGGGGCAGATACGCAGTATTTT. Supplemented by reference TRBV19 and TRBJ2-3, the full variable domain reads DGGITQSPKYLFRKEGQNVTLSCEQNLNHDAMYWYRQDPGQGLRLIYYSQIVNDFQKGDIAEGYSVSREKKESFPLTVTSAQKNPTAFYLCASSMEGRGADTQYFGPGTRLTVL.

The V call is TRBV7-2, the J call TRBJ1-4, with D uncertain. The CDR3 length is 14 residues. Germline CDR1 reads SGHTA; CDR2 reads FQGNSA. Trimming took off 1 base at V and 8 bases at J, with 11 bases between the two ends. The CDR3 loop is CASSLGLSGEKLFF. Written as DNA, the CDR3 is TGTGCCAGCAGCTTAGGTCTATCGGGGGAAAAACTGTTTTTT.

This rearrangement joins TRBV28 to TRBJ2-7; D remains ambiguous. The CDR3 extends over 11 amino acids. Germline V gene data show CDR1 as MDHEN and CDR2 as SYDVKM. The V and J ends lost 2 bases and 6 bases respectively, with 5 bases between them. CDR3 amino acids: CASSLTREQYF. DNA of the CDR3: TGTGCCAGCAGTTTAACGCGCGAGCAGTACTTC.

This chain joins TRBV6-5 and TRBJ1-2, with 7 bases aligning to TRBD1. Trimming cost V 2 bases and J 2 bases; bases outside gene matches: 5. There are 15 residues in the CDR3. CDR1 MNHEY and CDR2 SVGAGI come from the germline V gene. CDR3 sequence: CASSYGAGGNYGYTF. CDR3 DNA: TGTGCCAGCAGTTACGGGGCAGGGGGGAACTATGGCTACACCTTC.

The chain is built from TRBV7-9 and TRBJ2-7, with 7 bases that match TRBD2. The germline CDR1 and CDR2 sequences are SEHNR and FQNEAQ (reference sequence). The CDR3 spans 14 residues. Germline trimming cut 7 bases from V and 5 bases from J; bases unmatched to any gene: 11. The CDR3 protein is CASTWEGRRNEQYF. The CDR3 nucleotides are TGTGCCAGCACCTGGGAGGGCAGGAGGAACGAGCAGTACTTC. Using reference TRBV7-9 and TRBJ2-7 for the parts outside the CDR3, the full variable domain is DTGVSQNPRHKITKRGQNVTFRCDPISEHNRLYWYRQTLGQGPEFLTYFQNEAQLEKSRLLSDRFSAERPKGSFSTLEIQRTEQGDSAMYLCASTWEGRRNEQYFGPGTRLTVT.

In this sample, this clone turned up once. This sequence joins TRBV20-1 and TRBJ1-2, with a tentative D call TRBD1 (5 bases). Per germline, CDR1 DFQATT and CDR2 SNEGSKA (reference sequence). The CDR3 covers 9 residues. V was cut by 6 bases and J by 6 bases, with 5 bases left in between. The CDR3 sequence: CSARDGYTF. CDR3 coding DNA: TGCAGTGCCAGGGATGGCTACACCTTC.

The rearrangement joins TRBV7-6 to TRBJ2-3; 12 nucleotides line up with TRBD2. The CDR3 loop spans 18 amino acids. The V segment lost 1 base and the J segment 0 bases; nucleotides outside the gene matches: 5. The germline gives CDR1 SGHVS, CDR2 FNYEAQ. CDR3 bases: TGTGCCAGCAGCTTAGTTGCTAGCGGGGGGGTCAGCACAGATACGCAGTATTTT. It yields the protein CASSLVASGGVSTDTQYF. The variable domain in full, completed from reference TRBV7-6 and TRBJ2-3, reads GAGVSQSPRYKVTKRGQDVALRCDPISGHVSLYWYRQALGQGPEFLTYFNYEAQQDKSGLPNDRFSAERPEGSISTLTIQRTEQRDSAMYRCASSLVASGGVSTDTQYFGPGTRLTVL.

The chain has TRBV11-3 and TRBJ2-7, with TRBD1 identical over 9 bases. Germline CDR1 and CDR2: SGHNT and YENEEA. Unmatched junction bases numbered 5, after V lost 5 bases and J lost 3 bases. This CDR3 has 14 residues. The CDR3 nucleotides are TGTGCCAGCAGCACGGGACAGGGTAGCTACGAGCAGTACTTC. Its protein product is CASSTGQGSYEQYF.

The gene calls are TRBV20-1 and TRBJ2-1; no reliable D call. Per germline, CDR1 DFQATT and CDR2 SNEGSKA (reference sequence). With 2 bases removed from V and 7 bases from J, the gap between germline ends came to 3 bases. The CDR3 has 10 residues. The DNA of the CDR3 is TGCAGTGCTAGAACGAATGAGCAGTTCTTC. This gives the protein CSARTNEQFF.

The CDR3 region is CASSSGTGGFGGTNEKLFF. The CDR3 region has the DNA TGTGCCAGCAGTTCAGGGACAGGGGGTTTCGGTGGAACTAATGAAAAACTGTTTTTT. The V gene is TRBV7-9, the J gene TRBJ1-4; 11 positions match TRBD1. The germline V gene has CDR1 SEHNR and CDR2 FQNEAQ (reference sequence). Trimming at V came to 6 bases and at J to 1 base, leaving 13 bases not matched to a gene. This CDR3 is built from 19 residues.

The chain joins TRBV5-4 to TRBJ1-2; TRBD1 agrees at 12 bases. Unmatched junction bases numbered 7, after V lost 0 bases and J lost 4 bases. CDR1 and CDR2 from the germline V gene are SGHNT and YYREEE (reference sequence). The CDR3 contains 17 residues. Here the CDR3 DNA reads TGTGCCAGCAGCTTGGGCGGGACAGGGGGCCGCGGCTATGGCTACACCTTC. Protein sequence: CASSLGGTGGRGYGYTF.

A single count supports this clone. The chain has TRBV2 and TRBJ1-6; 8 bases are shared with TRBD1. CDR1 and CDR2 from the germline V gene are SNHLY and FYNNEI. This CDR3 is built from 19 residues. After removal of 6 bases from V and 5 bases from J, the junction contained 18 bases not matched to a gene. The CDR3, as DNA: TGTGCCAGCAGAAAGGCCTGGACAGGGTTTCAACCGGATAATTCACCCCTCCACTTT. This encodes CASRKAWTGFQPDNSPLHF.

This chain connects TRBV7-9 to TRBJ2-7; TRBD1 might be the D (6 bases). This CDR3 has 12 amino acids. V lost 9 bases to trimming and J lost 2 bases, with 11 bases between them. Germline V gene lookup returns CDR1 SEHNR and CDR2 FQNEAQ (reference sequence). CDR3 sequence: CASKRDTYEQYF. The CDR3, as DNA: TGTGCCAGTAAAAGGGACACCTACGAGCAGTACTTC.

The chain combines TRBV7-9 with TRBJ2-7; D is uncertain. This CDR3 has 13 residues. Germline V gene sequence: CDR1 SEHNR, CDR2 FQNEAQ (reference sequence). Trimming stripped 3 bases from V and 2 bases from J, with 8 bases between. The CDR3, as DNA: TGTGCCAGCAGCTTCTACAGTACCTACGAGCAGTACTTC. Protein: CASSFYSTYEQYF.

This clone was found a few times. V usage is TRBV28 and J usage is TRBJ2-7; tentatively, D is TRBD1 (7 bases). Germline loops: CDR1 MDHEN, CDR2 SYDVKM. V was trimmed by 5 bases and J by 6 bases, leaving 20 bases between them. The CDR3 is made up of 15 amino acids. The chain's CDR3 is CASSPSGSGGFEQYF. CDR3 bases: TGTGCCAGCAGTCCCTCAGGTTCAGGGGGGTTCGAGCAGTACTTC.

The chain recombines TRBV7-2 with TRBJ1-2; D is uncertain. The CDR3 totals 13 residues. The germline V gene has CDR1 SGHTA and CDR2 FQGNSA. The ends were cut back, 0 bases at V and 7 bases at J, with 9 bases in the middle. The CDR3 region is CASSLAGSPGYTF. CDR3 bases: TGTGCCAGCAGCTTAGCGGGCAGTCCTGGCTACACCTTC. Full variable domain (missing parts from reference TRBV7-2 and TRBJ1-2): GAGVSQSPSNKVTEKGKDVELRCDPISGHTALYWYRQSLGQGLEFLIYFQGNSAPDKSGLPSDRFSAERTGGSVSTLTIQRTQQEDSAVYLCASSLAGSPGYTFGSGTRLTVV.

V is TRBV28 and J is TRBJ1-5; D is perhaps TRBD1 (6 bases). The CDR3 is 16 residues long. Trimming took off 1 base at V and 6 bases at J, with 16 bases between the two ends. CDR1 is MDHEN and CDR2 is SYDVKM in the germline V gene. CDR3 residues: CASSLSIRGGGQPQHF. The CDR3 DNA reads TGTGCCAGCAGTTTATCTATCAGGGGCGGAGGTCAGCCCCAGCATTTT.

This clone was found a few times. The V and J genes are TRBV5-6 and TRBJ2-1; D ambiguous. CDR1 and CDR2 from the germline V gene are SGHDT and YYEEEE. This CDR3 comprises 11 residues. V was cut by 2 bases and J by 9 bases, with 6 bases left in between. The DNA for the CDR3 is TGTGCCAGCAGCTTCGTAGGTGAGCAGTTCTTC. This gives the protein CASSFVGEQFF.

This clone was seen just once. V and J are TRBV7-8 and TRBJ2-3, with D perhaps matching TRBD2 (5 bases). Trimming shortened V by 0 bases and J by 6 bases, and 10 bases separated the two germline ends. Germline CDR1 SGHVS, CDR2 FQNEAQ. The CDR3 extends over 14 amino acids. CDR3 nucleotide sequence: TGTGCCAGCAGCTTAGCGCTAGCTAGCGATACGCAGTATTTT. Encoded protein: CASSLALASDTQYF.

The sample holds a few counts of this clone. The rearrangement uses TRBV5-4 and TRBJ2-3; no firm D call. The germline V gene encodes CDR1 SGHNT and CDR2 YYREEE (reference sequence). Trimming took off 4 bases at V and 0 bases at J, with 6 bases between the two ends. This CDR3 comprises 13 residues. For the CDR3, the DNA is TGTGCCAGCAGCGAGTCTAGCACAGATACGCAGTATTTT. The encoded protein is CASSESSTDTQYF.

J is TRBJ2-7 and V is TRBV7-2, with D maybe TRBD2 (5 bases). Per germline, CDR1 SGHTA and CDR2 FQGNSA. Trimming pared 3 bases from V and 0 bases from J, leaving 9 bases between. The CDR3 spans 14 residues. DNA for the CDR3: TGTGCCAGCAGCTTGGCGCGGGCCTCCTACGAGCAGTACTTC. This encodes CASSLARASYEQYF.

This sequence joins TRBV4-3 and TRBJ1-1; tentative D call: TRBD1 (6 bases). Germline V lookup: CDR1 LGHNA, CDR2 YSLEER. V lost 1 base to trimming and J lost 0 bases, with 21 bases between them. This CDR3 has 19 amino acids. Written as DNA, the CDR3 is TGCGCCAGCAGCCAAGGCGGGAGGTTTGGGGGCAGGGTGAACACTGAAGCTTTCTTT. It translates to CASSQGGRFGGRVNTEAFF.